This T cell receptor (beta chain) was sequenced for a study of CD8 T cells in Susac syndrome. TCR beta sequences were obtained from blood CD8+ and CD4+ T cells. Trimming removed 0 bases from V and 5 bases from J, with 17 bases in between. This CDR3 is 16 amino acids long. Germline V gives CDR1 LGHDT, CDR2 YNNKEL (reference sequence). cDNA came from around 0.54 to 1 ug RNA primed by random hexamers. In TCRdb, the immunoSEQ multiplex PCR reads were re-called with MiXCR into one record per CDR3 protein. Of about 130,000 distinct CDR3 sequences in the sample, nearly 95% were seen once. The receptor's source is a human donor in good health. Sequencing used CD4+ T cells from PBMCs. The chain has TRBV3-1 and TRBJ2-7; D possibly matches TRBD1 or TRBD2 (5 bases each). CDR3 sequence: CASSQDWGSFRNEQYF. Here the CDR3 DNA reads TGTGCCAGCAGCCAAGATTGGGGGTCCTTTAGGAACGAGCAGTACTTC.